This T cell receptor (beta chain) was recovered during a study of cytomegalovirus exposure and HLA in healthy donors. Study-level findings and limits: Fewer N-insertions than the roughly 650-donor mean were reportedly shown by an Asian-associated ancestry cluster in a later analysis. Cytomegalovirus association was listed for about 180 TCR beta chains.

Regarding donors, all were healthy bone marrow donors. Of note for this clone: Its antigen is still unknown.

CDR3 size: 15 residues. J lost 5 bases, V lost 0 bases, and 2 bases had no gene match. Germline V gene data show CDR1 as SGHRS and CDR2 as YFSETQ. PCR was performed using 60 Vbeta and 13 Jbeta primers. Under the authors' procedure: Counted up in a later analysis, unique TCR beta chains came to about 80 million, with about 9.9 million shared. Measured with immunoSEQ multiplex PCR; TCRdb has only the in-frame clones, and not every one. That table is the source of V, J and clone size, and D and trimming were worked out from the DNA. The data contain 150,000 to 200,000 clones, roughly 84% of them singletons.

The chain links TRBV5-1 to TRBJ1-4, with 9 positions matching TRBD1. Source material: PBMCs. The sequence was obtained from a man aged 25 to 40 in good health and CMV-seronegative. This chain's CDR3 is CASSLEGTGNEKLFF. The DNA for the CDR3 is TGCGCCAGCAGCTTGGAAGGGACAGGGAATGAAAAACTGTTTTTT.